These 2 T cell receptor beta chains were all obtained from the same sample, sequenced in a study of blood T cells in healthy people across ages. The second PCR ran about 6 to 12 cycles with a sample-barcoded 5' primer and J-beta primers. TCRdb re-called the 5' RACE reads through MiXCR, storing one row per CDR3 protein. This sample yields under 2 million distinct CDR3 sequences, of which roughly 30% are seen a single time; over 9% belongs to the top ten. What was sequenced was blood. The receptors come from a woman aged 25 to 45 in good health.

This clonotype appeared a few times. The chain is built from TRBV28 and TRBJ1-4; a possible D gene is TRBD1 (6 bases). CDR1 MDHEN and CDR2 SYDVKM come from the germline V gene. V shed 3 bases and J shed 5 bases, with 10 bases lying between them. There are 14 residues in the CDR3. The CDR3 nucleotides read TGTGCCAGCAGTTTCTTCCAGGGGAATGAAAAACTGTTTTTT. It translates to CASSFFQGNEKLFF.

This chain joins TRBV6-4 and TRBJ1-5; TRBD1 agrees at 12 bases. This CDR3 is 18 amino acids long. With 9 bases clipped from V and 1 base from J, the junction kept 13 bases outside the gene matches. Germline V gene sequence: CDR1 MRHNA, CDR2 SNTAGT. The CDR3: CASPPRDRGPPSNQPQHF. The CDR3 region has the DNA TGTGCCAGTCCTCCCCGGGACAGGGGGCCGCCGAGCAATCAGCCCCAGCATTTT.